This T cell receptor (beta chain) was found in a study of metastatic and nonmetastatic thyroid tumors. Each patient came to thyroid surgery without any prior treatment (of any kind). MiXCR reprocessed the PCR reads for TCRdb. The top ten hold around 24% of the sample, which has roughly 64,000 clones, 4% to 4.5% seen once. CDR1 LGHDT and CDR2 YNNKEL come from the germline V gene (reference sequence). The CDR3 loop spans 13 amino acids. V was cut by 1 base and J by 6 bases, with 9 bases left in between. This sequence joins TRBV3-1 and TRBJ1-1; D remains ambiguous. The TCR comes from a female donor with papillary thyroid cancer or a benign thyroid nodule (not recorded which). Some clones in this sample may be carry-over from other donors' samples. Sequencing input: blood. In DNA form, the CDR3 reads TGTGCCAGCAGCCAAGTGAGGCAGGCTGAAGCTTTCTTT. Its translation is CASSQVRQAEAFF.